The 2 T cell receptor beta chains reported below all come from one sample, sequenced in a study of T-cell memory formation after mild COVID-19. In TCRdb, the 5' RACE reads were re-called with MiXCR into one record per CDR3 protein. The sample contains about 250,000 distinct CDR3 sequences, approximately 15% of which appear only once. Sequencing was done on a sample of PBMCs or a T cell subset sorted from them (not recorded which). These receptors all come from an adult woman who had mild COVID-19 (a few samples of this study predate the infection). Cell type and time point are not known.

As DNA, the CDR3 is TGTGCCAGCAGCCAAGGAGGGGTGTACAATGAGCAGTTCTTC. This sequence encodes CASSQGGVYNEQFF. The rearrangement links TRBV4-2 to TRBJ2-1; D is possibly TRBD1 or TRBD2 (5 bases each). The CDR3 totals 14 residues. Germline loops: CDR1 LGHNA, CDR2 YNFKEQ. Trimming pared 1 base from V and 4 bases from J, leaving 8 bases between.

In its sample, this clonotype was seen a few times. The chain joins TRBV7-9 to TRBJ2-7; tentative D call: TRBD2 (6 bases). The CDR3 loop spans 13 amino acids. CDR1 and CDR2 (germline): SEHNR, FQNEAQ (reference sequence). Trimming shortened V by 3 bases and J by 7 bases, and 13 bases separated the two germline ends. CDR3 loop: CASSFFGSREQYF. Written as DNA, the CDR3 is TGTGCCAGCAGCTTTTTCGGGAGTCGGGAGCAGTACTTC.